The rows below give T cell receptor beta chains drawn from one sample of a study of PD-1 blockade in classical Hodgkin lymphoma. Sequencing was performed with immunoSEQ multiplex PCR; in TCRdb, only in-frame clones are kept and a portion is missing. The sample yields about 36,000 clones, approximately 70% seen once. The sequenced sample was peripheral blood mononuclear cells (PBMCs), obtained before the second cycle of nivolumab. The receptors derive from a human donor with classical Hodgkin lymphoma. Each CDR3 is given with its conserved first and last residue. A D gene is named only where the DNA matches it firmly. The listing skips clone size in some rows; elsewhere it reads once, few, many or a size class.

TRBJ1-2 | TRBV27 | . | . | TGTGCCACCAAGAGGGACATATCTAACTATGGCTACACCTTC | CATKRDISNYGYTF
TRBJ2-7 | TRBV11-2 | few | TRBD2 | TGTGCCAGCAGCTTAGTAGCGGGAGTACCAACCCATCCCTACGAGCAGTACTTC | CASSLVAGVPTHPYEQYF
TRBJ2-3 | TRBV2 | . | . | TGTGCCAGCATAGTACAGTTTAGCACAGATACGCAGTATTTT | CASIVQFSTDTQYF
TRBJ1-4 | TRBV2 | . | . | TGTGCCAGCAGCGTACAGGGAGGGAGTAAGGAAAAACTGTTTTTT | CASSVQGGSKEKLFF
TRBJ2-5 | TRBV5-4 | . | TRBD2 | TGTGCCAGCAGCAAGGGGGGACTAGCGGTTGGAGAGACCCAGTACTTC | CASSKGGLAVGETQYF
TRBJ1-1 | TRBV7-7 | medium-sized | . | TGTGCCAGCAGCGCCCACTTGGACACTGAAGCTTTCTTT | CASSAHLDTEAFF
TRBJ2-7 | TRBV2 | . | . | TGTGCCAGCAGCAGAGAGGCTATTTACGAGCAGTACTTC | CASSREAIYEQYF
TRBJ2-4 | TRBV4-1 | . | . | TGCGCCAGCAGCCAATCGGGGCTCTTAGATAGCAAAAACATTCAGTACTTC | CASSQSGLLDSKNIQYF
TRBJ1-2 | TRBV2 | . | . | TGTGCCAGCAGTGAGGCCAGGCCAGAGATCTATGGCTACACCTTC | CASSEARPEIYGYTF
TRBJ2-5 | TRBV2 | . | . | TGTGCCAGCCGGCGGCAGTCAGAGACCCAGTACTTC | CASRRQSETQYF
TRBJ2-1 | TRBV5-4 | . | . | TGTGCCAGCAGCCCCGGATTGAACAATGAGCAGTTCTTC | CASSPGLNNEQFF
TRBJ2-7 | TRBV19 | once | TRBD1 | TGTGCCAGTAGTACGGACAGGGGCGAGCAGTACTTC | CASSTDRGEQYF
TRBJ2-5 | TRBV13 | . | . | TGTGCCAGCAGCTCGGCCGAGGGGTACGGAGAGACCCAGTACTTC | CASSSAEGYGETQYF
TRBJ2-1 | TRBV5-6 | . | . | TGTGCCAGCAGCTTGGGGGTAGCCTGGAACAATGAGCAGTTCTTC | CASSLGVAWNNEQFF
TRBJ1-1 | TRBV2 | . | TRBD1 | TGTGCCAGCAGGGTTTCGACAGGGCTTCCGACTGAAGCTTTCTTT | CASRVSTGLPTEAFF